This T cell receptor beta chain was captured in a study of molecular identifiers for immune sequencing clone quantification. The germline V and J ends were trimmed by 2 bases and 0 bases, with 6 bases remaining between them. Germline CDR1 and CDR2: SGHKS and YYEKEE (reference sequence). This CDR3 comprises 15 residues. TCRdb re-called the PCR reads through MiXCR, storing one row per CDR3 protein. Of more than 550,000 distinct CDR3 sequences in the sample, less than 30% were seen once. Many counts were recorded for this clonotype. The source of this sequence is a human donor in good health. Some libraries in this study had Jurkat cell RNA spiked in. Specimen: naive CD8+ T cells from blood, with Jurkat cell RNA spiked in. Subset of the sample: FACS-sorted CD8+CD4-CCR7+CD45RA+ naive T cells. The J gene is TRBJ2-6, the V gene TRBV5-5; possibly TRBD2 for D (5 bases). CDR3 protein: CASSFGSSGANVLTF. The CDR3 DNA follows: TGTGCCAGCAGCTTTGGGAGCTCTGGGGCCAACGTCCTGACTTTC.